This T cell receptor (beta chain) was found in a study of blood T cell repertoires in COVID-19 (TCRdb year 2020). Notes on the research overall: Samples from collaborators originated in the United States, Italy and Spain and spanned both the acute and convalescent phases of COVID-19. The material from the prospective study consisted of cDNA or gDNA derived from T cells, B-cell-depleted T cells, or PBMCs. Subjects who had been exposed to COVID-19, were actively infected with it, or had recovered from it provided the deeply sampled blood TCRbeta repertoires that made up the dataset. A freely available public database, intended as a resource for researchers studying the immune response to SARS-CoV-2, is where the repertoires were released. Samples were obtained from the ongoing ImmuneRACE study (first 160 participants) and from over 1,000 subjects provided by 6 global collaborators. Nearly every sample came with metadata listing a de-identified subject ID, COVID-19 status, age in years and sex. HLA class I and class II types, where available, came from metadata supplied by the sample provider rather than from assay-based typing. Results the study describes overall, beyond this receptor: Clinical and demographic metadata were provided uncurated, with the amount varying by source and participant.

The immunoSEQ Assay, a bias-controlled multiplex PCR, was used to amplify TCRbeta CDR3 regions from genomic DNA. Under the source paper's analysis protocol: Nucleated cell counts per sample were estimated from amplification of reference gene primers within the assay. To quantify the absolute abundance of each unique TCRbeta CDR3 rearrangement, sequence reads were collapsed and filtered. For each sample, productive Simpson clonality was calculated as the square root of Simpson's diversity index over productive rearrangements. The table was pulled from immuneACCESS by TCRdb, which kept in-frame rearrangements only. Such tables lose some clones; where checked, under half of the loss comes from unresolved V genes, and the rest has no known cause. That table gives V, J and clone size, and the DNA gave D and trimming. This sample holds about 200,000 clones; 83% were observed only once. The top ten hold approximately 4.9% of the sample.

CDR1 SQVTM and CDR2 ANQGSEA are derived from the germline V gene. From V the trimming removes 6 bases and from J it removes 3 bases, while the gene matches leave 7 bases of the junction unaccounted for. The CDR3 has 13 amino acids, counting the end cysteine and phenylalanine. Only the CDR3 region is kept as DNA, spanning 39 bases read in frame from base 1. With respect to this clone: Its cognate antigen has yet to be identified. Per-base quality was not reported, and no clone a single base away is much larger than it.

Participants in the prospective study were aged 18 to 89 years, lived in about two dozen United States geographic areas, and enrolled through a virtual design. In the prospective study, cohorts were assigned on the basis of participant-reported clinical history obtained from a screening survey and a study questionnaire. Exposed participants had been in contact with someone with a PCR-confirmed or clinician-diagnosed COVID-19 case within 2 weeks of study entry. In the prospective study, whole blood, serum and a nasopharyngeal or oropharyngeal swab were collected from each participant by mobile phlebotomists. Over a roughly two-month period, participants in the prospective study had the option of providing additional blood draws and questionnaires. Before DNA extraction, prospective study blood samples were shipped either frozen or at room temperature.

The sequencing input was PBMCs or T cells enriched from blood (not recorded which). The chain links TRBV29-1 with TRBJ1-1; 7 junctional bases match TRBD1. The receptor comes from a woman aged 45-65 years who had been exposed to COVID-19. The CDR3 reads as follows: CSVLTGRHTEAFF. Here is the DNA: TGCAGCGTCTTGACAGGGAGGCACACTGAAGCTTTCTTT.